The clone carrying this TCR beta chain was detected only a few times. Its antigen is not known. The entry originates in a study of T cell repertoires in cytomegalovirus infection. TCRdb analysed the reads with MiXCR anew, one entry per CDR3 protein. The sample yields tens of thousands of distinct CDR3 sequences, around 21% seen once. V was clipped by 3 bases and J by 7 bases; unmatched bases: 6. The CDR3 loop spans 15 amino acids. Germline V lookup: CDR1 SGHAT, CDR2 FQNNGV. The chain recombines TRBV11-2 with TRBJ2-2; 9 nucleotides agree with TRBD2. The clonotype was recovered from a human donor in good health (CMV status not recorded). Some clones in this sample may be carry-over from other donors' samples. Specimen: PBMCs, sequenced either directly or after in vitro stimulation (not recorded which). DNA of the CDR3: TGTGCCAGCAGCTTCGGGACTAGCTTTGGCGGGGAGCTGTTTTTT. Amino acid sequence: CASSFGTSFGGELFF.